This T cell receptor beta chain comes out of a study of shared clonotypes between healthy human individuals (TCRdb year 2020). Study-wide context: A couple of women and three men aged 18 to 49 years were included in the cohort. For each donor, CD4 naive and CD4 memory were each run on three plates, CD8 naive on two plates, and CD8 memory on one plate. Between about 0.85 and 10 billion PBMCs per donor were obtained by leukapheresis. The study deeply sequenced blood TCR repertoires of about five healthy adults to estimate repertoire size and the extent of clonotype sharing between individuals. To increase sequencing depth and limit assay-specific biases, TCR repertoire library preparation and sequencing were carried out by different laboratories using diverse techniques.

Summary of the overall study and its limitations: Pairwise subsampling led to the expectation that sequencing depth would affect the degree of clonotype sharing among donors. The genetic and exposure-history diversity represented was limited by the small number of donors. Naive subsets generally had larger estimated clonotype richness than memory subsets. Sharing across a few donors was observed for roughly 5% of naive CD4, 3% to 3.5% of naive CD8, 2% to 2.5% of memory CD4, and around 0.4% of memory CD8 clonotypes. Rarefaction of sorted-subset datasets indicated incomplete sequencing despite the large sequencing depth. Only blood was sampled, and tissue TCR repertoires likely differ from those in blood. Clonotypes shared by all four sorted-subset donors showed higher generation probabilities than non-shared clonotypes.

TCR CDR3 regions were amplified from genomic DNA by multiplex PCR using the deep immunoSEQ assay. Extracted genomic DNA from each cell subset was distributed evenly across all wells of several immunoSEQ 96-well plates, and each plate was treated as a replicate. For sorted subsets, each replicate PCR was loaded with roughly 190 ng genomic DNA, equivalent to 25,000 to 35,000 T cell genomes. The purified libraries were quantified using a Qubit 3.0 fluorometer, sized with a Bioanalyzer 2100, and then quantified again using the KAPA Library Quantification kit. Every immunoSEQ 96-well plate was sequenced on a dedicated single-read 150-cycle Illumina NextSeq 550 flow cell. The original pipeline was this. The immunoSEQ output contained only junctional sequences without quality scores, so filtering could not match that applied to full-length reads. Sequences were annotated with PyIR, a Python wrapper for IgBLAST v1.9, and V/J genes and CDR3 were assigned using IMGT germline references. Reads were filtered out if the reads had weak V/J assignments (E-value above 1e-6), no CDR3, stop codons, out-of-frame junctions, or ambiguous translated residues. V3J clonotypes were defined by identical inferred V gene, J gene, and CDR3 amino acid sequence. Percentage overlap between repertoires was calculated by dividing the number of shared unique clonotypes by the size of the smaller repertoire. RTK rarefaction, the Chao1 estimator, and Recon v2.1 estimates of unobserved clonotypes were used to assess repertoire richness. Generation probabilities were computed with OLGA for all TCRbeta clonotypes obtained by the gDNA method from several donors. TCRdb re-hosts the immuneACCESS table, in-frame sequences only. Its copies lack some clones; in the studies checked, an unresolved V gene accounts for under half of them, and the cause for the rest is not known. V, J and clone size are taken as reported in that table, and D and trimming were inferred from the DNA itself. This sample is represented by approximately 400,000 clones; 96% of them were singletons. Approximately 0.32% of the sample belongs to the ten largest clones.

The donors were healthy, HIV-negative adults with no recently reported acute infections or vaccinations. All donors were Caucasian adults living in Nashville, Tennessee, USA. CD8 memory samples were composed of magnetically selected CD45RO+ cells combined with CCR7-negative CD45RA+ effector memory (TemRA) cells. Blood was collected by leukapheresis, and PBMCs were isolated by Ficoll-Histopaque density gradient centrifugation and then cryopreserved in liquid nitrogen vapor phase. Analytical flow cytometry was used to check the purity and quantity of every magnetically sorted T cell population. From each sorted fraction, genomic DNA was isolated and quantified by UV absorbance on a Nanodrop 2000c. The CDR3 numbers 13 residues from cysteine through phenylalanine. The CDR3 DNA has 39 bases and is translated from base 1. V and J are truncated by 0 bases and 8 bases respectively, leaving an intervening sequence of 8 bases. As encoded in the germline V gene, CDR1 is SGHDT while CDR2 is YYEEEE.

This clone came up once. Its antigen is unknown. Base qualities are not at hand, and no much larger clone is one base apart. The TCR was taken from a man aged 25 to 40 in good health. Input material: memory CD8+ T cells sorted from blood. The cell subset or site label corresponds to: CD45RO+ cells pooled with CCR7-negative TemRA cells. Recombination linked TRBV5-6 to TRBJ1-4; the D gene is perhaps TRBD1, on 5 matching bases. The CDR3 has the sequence CASSLGPGEKLFF. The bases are TGTGCCAGCAGCTTGGGGCCAGGGGAAAAACTGTTTTTT.